This note documents a single T cell receptor beta chain sequence. This may arise from a read error, as a much more abundant clone is one base away. The germline CDR1 and CDR2 sequences are MNHEY and SMNVEV (reference sequence). This CDR3 is 14 amino acids long. The data stem from a study of blood T cell repertoires in COVID-19. At the level of the study: COVID-19 samples collected from the United States, Italy and Spain covered acute and convalescent phases. T cells, B-cell-depleted T cells, or PBMCs provided the cDNA or gDNA that served as material.

Per the original data handling: Reference gene primer amplification gave estimated nucleated cell counts. The protocol was immunoSEQ multiplex PCR, while the TCRdb copy is restricted to in-frame clones and leaves out a portion. The V and J calls and clone size come from that table; D and trimming were worked out from the DNA. Of almost 250,000 clones listed, about 82% are singletons. Cohort assignment relied on participant-reported clinical history. Sequenced sample: PBMCs or T cells enriched from blood (not recorded which). This receptor was obtained from a woman aged 45-65 years with acute COVID-19. The rearrangement joins TRBV27 to TRBJ1-2; TRBD1 aligns across 8 bases. The CDR3, as DNA: TGTGCCAGCAGTCTACAGGGGGGAAACTATGACTACACCTTC. Translation: CASSLQGGNYDYTF.